What follows is one T cell receptor (beta chain) and its context. Its antigen remains unidentified. Base qualities are not at hand, and no much larger clone is one base apart. The immunoSEQ Assay, a bias-controlled multiplex PCR, was used to amplify TCRbeta CDR3 regions from genomic DNA. Turning to the authors' computational methods: Within the assay, amplification of reference gene primers was used to estimate how many nucleated cells each sample contained. Sequence reads were collapsed and filtered to measure the absolute abundance of every unique TCRbeta CDR3 rearrangement. For each sample, productive Simpson clonality was calculated as the square root of Simpson's diversity index across productive rearrangements. TCRdb took this table from immuneACCESS and kept in-frame rearrangements with V and J called. Such tables lack part of the clones; where checked against another copy, unresolved V genes explain under half of the gap, and the rest is unexplained. V, J and clone size are those of that table, while D and trimming were read from the DNA. The table for this sample lists approximately 75,000 clones; approximately 86% of them were counted only once. The top ten clones comprise around 6% of the sample.

This sample is drawn from a study of blood T cell repertoires in COVID-19 (dated by TCRdb to the early 2020s). About the investigation overall: Samples covering the acute and convalescent phases of COVID-19 were provided by collaborators in the United States, Italy and Spain. The material from the prospective study consisted of cDNA or gDNA derived from T cells, B-cell-depleted T cells, or PBMCs. The dataset comprised deeply sampled blood TCRbeta repertoires from subjects exposed to, actively infected with, or recovered from COVID-19. A freely available public database, intended as a resource for researchers studying the immune response to SARS-CoV-2, is where the repertoires were released. Samples came from the ongoing ImmuneRACE study (first 160 participants) plus 1,254 subjects from 6 global collaborators. Sample metadata almost always included a de-identified subject ID, COVID-19 status, age in years and sex. Where HLA class I and class II types were available, the types were taken from metadata supplied by the sample provider, not from assay-based typing.

One collaborating source in Seattle enrolled patients during active infection and followed them longitudinally through the course of disease. Collaborating institutions collected whole blood in K2EDTA tubes following their own protocols. Collaborator samples were shipped for TCRbeta analysis as frozen whole blood, isolated PBMCs, or DNA extracted from either sample type. Paper-wide results and their limitations: How much clinical and demographic metadata was included differed by source and by participant, and the metadata was provided uncurated.

The junction carries 11 bases between V and J, which are trimmed by 5 bases and 0 bases respectively. The CDR3 sequence holds 15 residues, the cysteine and phenylalanine included. Only CDR3 DNA is held: 45 bases, read in frame from base 1. As encoded in the germline V gene (reference sequence), CDR1 is LNHDA while CDR2 is SQIVND. Sequencing used peripheral blood. This TCR derives from a man older than 75 with COVID-19, enrolled during active disease. The chain joins TRBV19 to TRBJ1-3; TRBD1 could be the D gene, as 6 bases match. The DNA sequence reads TGTGCCAGTAGTTTTCCGGACAGCTCTGGAAACACCATATATTTT. Its protein product is CASSFPDSSGNTIYF.